The entry below gives a single TCR beta chain sequence along with its context. Its antigen is currently unknown. The entry originates in a study of T cell repertoires in cytomegalovirus infection. About the study: Well-studied HLA-B-restricted epitopes and recently identified HLA-C-restricted epitopes of CMV were both used in the study. Overall study findings and caveats: Clonotype analysis showed dominance of the ex vivo response by HLA-C-restricted CMV-specific TCR beta clonotypes.

Germline values: CDR1 MGHRA, CDR2 YSYEKL. The V end was cut by 0 bases, the J end by 4 bases, with 9 bases between. The CDR3 sequence is 14 residues long. TCRdb re-derived calls from the reads in MiXCR, one entry per CDR3 protein. The repertoire holds about 830,000 distinct CDR3 sequences, with 30% to 35% as singletons. The origin of this receptor is a human donor in good health (CMV status not recorded). Some clones in this sample may be carry-over from other donors' samples. The sample in question was cultured CD8+ T cells from PBMCs, obtained from culture after CMV antigen stimulation. V is TRBV4-1 and J is TRBJ1-1; unclear D gene. The DNA of the CDR3 is TGCGCCAGCAGCCAAGATTTCGGGAGCACTGAAGCTTTCTTT. Translated, it gives CASSQDFGSTEAFF.